The 17 T cell receptor beta chains below were found in one sample sequenced in a study of blood T cell repertoires in COVID-19. The table came from immunoSEQ multiplex PCR; TCRdb's copy has only in-frame clones and leaves some out. This repertoire shows around 130,000 clones, less than 85% found once; its top ten account for more than 10%. The sequenced material came from peripheral blood. These receptors were taken from a woman between 55 and 75 years old with acute or convalescent COVID-19.

This chain links TRBV7-3 with TRBJ2-3; 9 bases fit TRBD2. The CDR3 is 18 residues long. Germline V gives CDR1 SGHTA, CDR2 FQGTGA. V shed 1 base and J 0 bases; nucleotides not matched to a gene: 8. The CDR3 region is CASSLKVVAGGSTDTQYF. CDR3 in DNA: TGTGCCAGCAGCTTAAAAGTAGTTGCGGGGGGGAGCACAGATACGCAGTATTTT.

The genes are TRBV6-5 and TRBJ1-4; 7 bases are shared with TRBD1. CDR1 and CDR2 from the germline V gene are MNHEY and SVGAGI. J was trimmed by 6 bases and V by 7 bases; bases with no gene match: 5. CDR3 length equals 13 residues. Written as DNA, the CDR3 is TGTGCCAGCAAAAACAGGGGAGATGAAAAACTGTTTTTT. Residues: CASKNRGDEKLFF.

The chain joins TRBV10-2 to TRBJ2-6; TRBD1 is a possible D gene (5 bases). Trimming took off 8 bases at V and 2 bases at J, with 13 bases between the two ends. The CDR3 extends over 15 amino acids. Germline V gene data show CDR1 as WSHSY and CDR2 as SAAADI. The CDR3 nucleotides read TGCGCCAGCGAAGGGTCAGGGACTGGGGCCAACGTCCTGACTTTC. As protein: CASEGSGTGANVLTF.

The chain uses TRBV2 and TRBJ2-1, with TRBD1 identical over 7 bases. Germline CDR1 and CDR2: SNHLY and FYNNEI. J gave up 1 base and V 10 bases, and 7 bases lay outside the gene matches. CDR3 size: 14 residues. The CDR3 loop is CATADRASYNEQFF. CDR3 nucleotides: TGTGCCACCGCCGACAGGGCGTCCTACAATGAGCAGTTCTTC.

This clone is a singleton in its sample. V gene TRBV9 combines with J gene TRBJ2-3, with 13 positions matching TRBD2. Germline-derived CDR1 and CDR2 are SGDLS and YYNGEE. J was trimmed by 2 bases and V by 2 bases; bases with no gene match: 2. This CDR3 region has 16 residues. This chain's CDR3 is CASSVTSGGPTDTQYF. For the CDR3, the DNA is TGTGCCAGCAGCGTGACTAGCGGGGGGCCCACAGATACGCAGTATTTT.

The V gene is TRBV9, the J gene TRBJ1-1; D may be TRBD1 (5 bases). The CDR3 is 14 residues long. V was clipped by 0 bases and J by 4 bases, with 10 bases between them. The germline gives CDR1 SGDLS, CDR2 YYNGEE. This CDR3 reads CASSVGPGGTEAFF. In DNA, the CDR3 is TGTGCCAGCAGCGTAGGGCCCGGGGGCACTGAAGCTTTCTTT. The full variable domain, rest sourced from reference TRBV9 and TRBJ1-1, is DSGVTQTPKHLITATGQRVTLRCSPRSGDLSVYWYQQSLDQGLQFLIQYYNGEERAKGNILERFSAQQFPDLHSELNLSSLELGDSALYFCASSVGPGGTEAFFGQGTRLTVV.

The chain uses TRBV30 and TRBJ1-2; 9 bases match TRBD1. Trimming took 0 bases from V and 7 from J; bases not matched to a gene: 3. Germline V lookup: CDR1 GTSNPN, CDR2 SVGIG (reference sequence). The length of the CDR3 is 13 residues. CDR3 nucleotide sequence: TGTGCCTGGAGTGTAACAGGGGGCTTTGGCTACACCTTC. Translation: CAWSVTGGFGYTF.

Details on this clone: In the same sample, other DNA sequences code for this CDR3. The chain couples TRBV5-1 to TRBJ1-4; tentative D call: TRBD1 (5 bases). The CDR3 runs to 14 residues. Germline V gene lookup returns CDR1 SGHRS and CDR2 YFSETQ. Trimming pared 4 bases from V and 2 bases from J, leaving 9 bases between. The DNA of the CDR3 is TGCGCCAGCAGCCTAGACAGTACTAATGAAAAACTGTTTTTT. It encodes CASSLDSTNEKLFF.

This clone was observed a handful of times. The V gene is TRBV18, the J gene TRBJ1-3, with no clear D. V was pared by 6 bases and J by 3 bases, with 6 bases between. Germline V gene lookup returns CDR1 KGHSH and CDR2 LQKENI. This CDR3 contains 12 residues. CDR3 bases: TGTGCCAGCTCCCAGGATGGAAACACCATATATTTT. It encodes CASSQDGNTIYF.

The rearrangement uses TRBV13 and TRBJ1-2; D not resolved. Germline lookup yields CDR1 PRHDT and CDR2 FYEKMQ (reference sequence). CDR3 length equals 15 residues. Trimming removed 0 bases from V and 5 bases from J, with 13 bases in between. The CDR3 loop reads CASSLGPLGLYGYTF. For the CDR3, the DNA is TGTGCCAGCAGCTTAGGTCCACTCGGGTTATATGGCTACACCTTC. Using reference TRBV13 and TRBJ1-2 for the parts outside the CDR3, the full variable domain is AAGVIQSPRHLIKEKRETATLKCYPIPRHDTVYWYQQGPGQDPQFLISFYEKMQSDKGSIPDRFSAQQFSDYHSELNMSSLELGDSALYFCASSLGPLGLYGYTFGSGTRLTVV.

The chain is built from TRBV5-4 and TRBJ1-2, with 9 nucleotides matching TRBD1. Germline V lookup: CDR1 SGHNT, CDR2 YYREEE (reference sequence). The V segment lost 4 bases and the J segment 4 bases; nucleotides outside the gene matches: 2. The CDR3 contains 13 residues. CDR3 sequence reads: CASSTGGGYGYTF. The CDR3 DNA sequence: TGTGCCAGCAGCACAGGGGGCGGCTATGGCTACACCTTC.

The rearrangement uses TRBV5-1 and TRBJ2-1; D might be TRBD1 (6 bases). CDR1 is SGHRS and CDR2 is YFSETQ in the germline V gene. Trimming removed 3 bases from V and 3 bases from J, with 19 bases in between. The CDR3 runs to 17 residues. CDR3 region: CASSYWDSGTLYNEQFF. The DNA of the CDR3 is TGCGCCAGCAGCTATTGGGATTCCGGGACACTCTACAATGAGCAGTTCTTC.

The rearrangement uses TRBV2 and TRBJ1-4; 7 bases line up with TRBD1. Germline loops: CDR1 SNHLY, CDR2 FYNNEI. V lost 8 bases and J lost 5; bases outside the gene matches: 5. The CDR3 is 13 amino acids. The CDR3 DNA reads TGTGCCAGCCGAAAGGACAGGAATGAAAAACTGTTTTTT. Translated, it gives CASRKDRNEKLFF. The entire variable domain, with the rest obtained from reference TRBV2 and TRBJ1-4, is as follows: EPEVTQTPSHQVTQMGQEVILRCVPISNHLYFYWYRQILGQKVEFLVSFYNNEISEKSEIFDDQFSVERPDGSNFTLKIRSTKLEDSAMYFCASRKDRNEKLFFGSGTQLSVL.

The chain couples TRBV18 to TRBJ1-1; the D is unclear. Germline loops: CDR1 KGHSH, CDR2 LQKENI. Trimming removed 3 bases from V and 1 base from J, with 12 bases in between. The CDR3 is 15 residues long. This CDR3 reads CASSPLYQENTEAFF. The DNA of the CDR3 is TGTGCCAGCTCACCTCTTTACCAGGAGAACACTGAAGCTTTCTTT.

The chain combines TRBV21-1 with TRBJ1-4; no check of the table's D call, TRBD1, against the DNA was made. TRBV21-1 is a known pseudogene. The CDR3 extends over 18 amino acids. The CDR3 loop is CASSKATGGGDSNEKLFF. CDR3 coding DNA: TGTGCCAGCAGCAAAGCCACAGGGGGAGGGGATTCTAATGAAAAACTGTTTTTT.

The chain combines TRBV5-1 with TRBJ1-4, with a tentative D call TRBD1 (5 bases). V was pared by 7 bases and J by 7 bases, with 14 bases between. Germline V gene sequence: CDR1 SGHRS, CDR2 YFSETQ. The CDR3 length is 13 residues. The CDR3 region has the DNA TGCGCCAGCTCGGTCCAGGGCTCTGAAAAACTGTTTTTT. Translating it yields CASSVQGSEKLFF.

The V and J genes are TRBV14 and TRBJ1-1, with D maybe TRBD1 (5 bases). Germline V gene sequence: CDR1 SGHDN, CDR2 FVKESK. The CDR3 is 15 residues long. V shed 2 bases and J shed 1 base, with 11 bases lying between them. DNA of the CDR3: TGTGCCAGCAGCCAAATTACTCAGGGGAACACTGAAGCTTTCTTT. This translates into CASSQITQGNTEAFF. The full variable domain, in which reference TRBV14 and TRBJ1-1 provide the parts outside the CDR3, is EAGVTQFPSHSVIEKGQTVTLRCDPISGHDNLYWYRRVMGKEIKFLLHFVKESKQDESGMPNNRFLAERTGGTYSTLKVQPAELEDSGVYFCASSQITQGNTEAFFGQGTRLTVV.